This T cell receptor beta chain was recorded in a study of blood T cell repertoires in COVID-19. Study as a whole: T cells, B-cell-depleted T cells, or PBMCs provided the cDNA or gDNA that served as material.

This CDR3 spans 16 amino acids. Germline V lookup: CDR1 SGHKS, CDR2 YYEKEE (reference sequence). Trimming took off 1 base at V and 1 base at J, with 9 bases between the two ends. Data came from immunoSEQ multiplex PCR; TCRdb stores just in-frame clones and leaves some out. The table shows more than 100,000 clones, with roughly 80% occurring only once. This sequence joins TRBV5-5 and TRBJ1-6, with a tentative D call TRBD1 (5 bases). This sequence originates from a woman in her forties or fifties with acute or convalescent COVID-19. The sample taken for sequencing was peripheral blood. CDR3 sequence: CASSLWGVSYNSPLHF. The CDR3 nucleotides are TGTGCCAGCAGCTTGTGGGGGGTATCCTATAATTCACCCCTCCACTTT.